This is a list of T cell receptor beta chains from one sample in a study of T-cell memory formation after mild COVID-19. TCRdb independently ran MiXCR on the 5' RACE reads; one entry per CDR3 protein. The table includes roughly 80,000 distinct CDR3 sequences, about 15% detected once. The sequenced sample consisted of PBMCs or a T cell subset sorted from them (not recorded which). These receptors originate from an adult woman who had mild COVID-19 (a few samples of this study predate the infection). Cell type and time point are not known. Each CDR3 is given with its conserved first and last residue. Each record gives: J gene, clone size, V gene, D gene, CDR3 protein, CDR3 DNA. A D gene is named only where the DNA matches it firmly. Size is stated for part of the rows, as once, few or many counts, or as a class when the clone is expanded.

J: TRBJ2-1; size: few; V: TRBV5-6; D: -; CDR3: CASSLDSYSYNEQFF; DNA: TGTGCCAGCAGCTTGGACAGCTACTCCTACAATGAGCAGTTCTTC
J: TRBJ2-2; size: many; V: TRBV29-1; D: -; CDR3: CSVEAGTGELFF; DNA: TGCAGCGTTGAGGCAGGGACCGGGGAGCTGTTTTTT
J: TRBJ1-2; size: -; V: TRBV25-1; D: -; CDR3: CASSEYTGRDGYTF; DNA: TGTGCCAGCAGTGAATATACAGGGAGGGATGGCTACACCTTC
J: TRBJ2-1; size: -; V: TRBV19; D: -; CDR3: CASSYPGSPYNEQFF; DNA: TGTGCCAGTAGTTATCCAGGCTCCCCCTACAATGAGCAGTTCTTC
J: TRBJ2-7; size: few; V: TRBV5-1; D: TRBD1; CDR3: CASSFTYRQGTYEQYF; DNA: TGCGCCAGCAGCTTTACATATCGACAGGGGACCTACGAGCAGTACTTC
J: TRBJ2-7; size: few; V: TRBV7-8; D: TRBD2; CDR3: CASSLNSGYQHYEQYF; DNA: TGTGCCAGCAGCTTGAATAGCGGGTACCAACATTACGAGCAGTACTTC
J: TRBJ1-4; size: few; V: TRBV3-1; D: -; CDR3: CASSQRPPATNEKLFF; DNA: TGTGCCAGCAGCCAACGCCCGCCCGCAACTAATGAAAAACTGTTTTTT
J: TRBJ2-1; size: -; V: TRBV20-1; D: -; CDR3: CSARDRGSYVEQFF; DNA: TGCAGTGCTAGAGATCGGGGGTCCTACGTGGAGCAGTTCTTC
J: TRBJ2-5; size: few; V: TRBV12-3/TRBV12-4; D: TRBD2; CDR3: CASSSGSSGIGETQYF; DNA: TGTGCCAGCAGTTCAGGATCTAGCGGGATTGGTGAGACCCAGTACTTC
J: TRBJ2-7; size: few; V: TRBV7-9; D: TRBD1; CDR3: CASSLIDRGTDEQYF; DNA: TGTGCCAGCAGCTTAATAGACAGGGGAACAGATGAGCAGTACTTC
J: TRBJ2-6; size: -; V: TRBV4-3; D: -; CDR3: CASSQGPYSGANVLTF; DNA: TGCGCCAGCAGCCAAGGCCCCTACTCTGGGGCCAACGTCCTGACTTTC
J: TRBJ2-7; size: medium-sized; V: TRBV7-9; D: TRBD1; CDR3: CASSSRTGGITTYEQYF; DNA: TGTGCCAGCAGCTCCCGGACAGGGGGCATTACTACCTACGAGCAGTACTTC
J: TRBJ2-4; size: -; V: TRBV4-3; D: -; CDR3: CASSQGGTRAPKNIQYF; DNA: TGCGCCAGCAGCCAAGGTGGTACCCGGGCACCCAAAAACATTCAGTACTTC
J: TRBJ2-7; size: few; V: TRBV4-1; D: -; CDR3: CASSEDWGYSYEQYF; DNA: TGCGCCAGCAGCGAAGACTGGGGGTACTCCTACGAGCAGTACTTC
J: TRBJ2-5; size: few; V: TRBV5-1; D: TRBD2; CDR3: CASSLPGLAGGEETQYF; DNA: TGCGCCAGCAGTCTTCCGGGACTAGCGGGGGGTGAAGAGACCCAGTACTTC
J: TRBJ1-2; size: few; V: TRBV27; D: -; CDR3: CASSARGGGYYGYTF; DNA: TGTGCCAGCAGCGCAAGGGGGGGCGGGTACTATGGCTACACCTTC
J: TRBJ1-1; size: -; V: TRBV4-1; D: -; CDR3: CASSQVSGTEAFF; DNA: TGCGCCAGCAGCCAAGTCTCAGGCACTGAAGCTTTCTTT
J: TRBJ1-6; size: few; V: TRBV9; D: -; CDR3: CASSVGLTNSPLHF; DNA: TGTGCCAGCAGCGTAGGTCTCACCAATTCACCCCTCCACTTT
J: TRBJ2-5; size: many; V: TRBV12-3/TRBV12-4; D: -; CDR3: CASTPRGQVWTQYF; DNA: TGTGCCAGCACCCCCCGGGGTCAGGTTTGGACCCAGTACTTC
J: TRBJ2-2; size: -; V: TRBV7-2; D: -; CDR3: CASSHTYGTDHTGELFF; DNA: TGTGCCAGCAGCCATACTTACGGGACGGACCACACCGGGGAGCTGTTTTTT
J: TRBJ2-2; size: few; V: TRBV30; D: -; CDR3: CAWIRSGSNTGELFF; DNA: TGTGCCTGGATTCGGAGTGGCTCGAACACCGGGGAGCTGTTTTTT
J: TRBJ1-2; size: -; V: TRBV29-1; D: -; CDR3: CSVGGVGYTF; DNA: TGCAGCGTTGGGGGGGTTGGCTACACCTTC
J: TRBJ2-3; size: few; V: TRBV5-1; D: -; CDR3: CASSLHDVTDTQYF; DNA: TGCGCCAGCAGCTTGCATGATGTCACAGATACGCAGTATTTT
J: TRBJ2-3; size: -; V: TRBV7-6; D: TRBD1; CDR3: CASSITGGTDTQYF; DNA: TGTGCCAGCAGCATTACAGGGGGCACAGATACGCAGTATTTT
J: TRBJ2-3; size: few; V: TRBV5-1; D: TRBD1; CDR3: CASSYGQGVDTQYF; DNA: TGCGCCAGCAGCTACGGACAGGGTGTAGATACGCAGTATTTT
J: TRBJ2-1; size: -; V: TRBV2; D: TRBD2; CDR3: CATLWAGGGYNEQFF; DNA: TGTGCCACCTTATGGGCGGGAGGCGGCTACAATGAGCAGTTCTTC
J: TRBJ2-7; size: few; V: TRBV11-1; D: -; CDR3: CASSLGQGFYEQYF; DNA: TGTGCCAGCAGCTTAGGGCAGGGGTTCTACGAGCAGTACTTC
J: TRBJ2-7; size: few; V: TRBV9; D: -; CDR3: CASSVARRGPLDEQYF; DNA: TGTGCCAGCAGCGTAGCTAGGAGGGGGCCTTTGGACGAGCAGTACTTC
J: TRBJ2-1; size: -; V: TRBV5-4; D: -; CDR3: CASSFHQDGGNEQFF; DNA: TGTGCCAGCAGCTTTCATCAGGATGGGGGCAATGAGCAGTTCTTC
J: TRBJ2-1; size: -; V: TRBV29-1; D: -; CDR3: CSVEDIGNEQFF; DNA: TGCAGCGTTGAAGATATTGGGAATGAGCAGTTCTTC
J: TRBJ2-3; size: few; V: TRBV29-1; D: -; CDR3: CSVDPSDGTDTQYF; DNA: TGCAGCGTTGATCCATCAGATGGAACAGATACGCAGTATTTT
J: TRBJ2-3; size: -; V: TRBV7-6; D: TRBD1; CDR3: CASSLEGDRGSDTQYF; DNA: TGTGCCAGCAGCTTAGAAGGGGACAGGGGTTCAGATACGCAGTATTTT
J: TRBJ2-1; size: -; V: TRBV6-2/TRBV6-3; D: TRBD2; CDR3: CASSYPGLAEQFF; DNA: TGTGCCAGCAGTTACCCGGGACTAGCCGAGCAGTTCTTC
J: TRBJ2-7; size: -; V: TRBV27; D: -; CDR3: CASSRYGARPYEQYF; DNA: TGTGCCAGCAGTCGTTATGGGGCACGACCCTACGAGCAGTACTTC
J: TRBJ1-5; size: -; V: TRBV4-2; D: -; CDR3: CASSQDRLRGNQPQHF; DNA: TGTGCCAGCAGCCAAGATCGACTGAGGGGGAATCAGCCCCAGCATTTT